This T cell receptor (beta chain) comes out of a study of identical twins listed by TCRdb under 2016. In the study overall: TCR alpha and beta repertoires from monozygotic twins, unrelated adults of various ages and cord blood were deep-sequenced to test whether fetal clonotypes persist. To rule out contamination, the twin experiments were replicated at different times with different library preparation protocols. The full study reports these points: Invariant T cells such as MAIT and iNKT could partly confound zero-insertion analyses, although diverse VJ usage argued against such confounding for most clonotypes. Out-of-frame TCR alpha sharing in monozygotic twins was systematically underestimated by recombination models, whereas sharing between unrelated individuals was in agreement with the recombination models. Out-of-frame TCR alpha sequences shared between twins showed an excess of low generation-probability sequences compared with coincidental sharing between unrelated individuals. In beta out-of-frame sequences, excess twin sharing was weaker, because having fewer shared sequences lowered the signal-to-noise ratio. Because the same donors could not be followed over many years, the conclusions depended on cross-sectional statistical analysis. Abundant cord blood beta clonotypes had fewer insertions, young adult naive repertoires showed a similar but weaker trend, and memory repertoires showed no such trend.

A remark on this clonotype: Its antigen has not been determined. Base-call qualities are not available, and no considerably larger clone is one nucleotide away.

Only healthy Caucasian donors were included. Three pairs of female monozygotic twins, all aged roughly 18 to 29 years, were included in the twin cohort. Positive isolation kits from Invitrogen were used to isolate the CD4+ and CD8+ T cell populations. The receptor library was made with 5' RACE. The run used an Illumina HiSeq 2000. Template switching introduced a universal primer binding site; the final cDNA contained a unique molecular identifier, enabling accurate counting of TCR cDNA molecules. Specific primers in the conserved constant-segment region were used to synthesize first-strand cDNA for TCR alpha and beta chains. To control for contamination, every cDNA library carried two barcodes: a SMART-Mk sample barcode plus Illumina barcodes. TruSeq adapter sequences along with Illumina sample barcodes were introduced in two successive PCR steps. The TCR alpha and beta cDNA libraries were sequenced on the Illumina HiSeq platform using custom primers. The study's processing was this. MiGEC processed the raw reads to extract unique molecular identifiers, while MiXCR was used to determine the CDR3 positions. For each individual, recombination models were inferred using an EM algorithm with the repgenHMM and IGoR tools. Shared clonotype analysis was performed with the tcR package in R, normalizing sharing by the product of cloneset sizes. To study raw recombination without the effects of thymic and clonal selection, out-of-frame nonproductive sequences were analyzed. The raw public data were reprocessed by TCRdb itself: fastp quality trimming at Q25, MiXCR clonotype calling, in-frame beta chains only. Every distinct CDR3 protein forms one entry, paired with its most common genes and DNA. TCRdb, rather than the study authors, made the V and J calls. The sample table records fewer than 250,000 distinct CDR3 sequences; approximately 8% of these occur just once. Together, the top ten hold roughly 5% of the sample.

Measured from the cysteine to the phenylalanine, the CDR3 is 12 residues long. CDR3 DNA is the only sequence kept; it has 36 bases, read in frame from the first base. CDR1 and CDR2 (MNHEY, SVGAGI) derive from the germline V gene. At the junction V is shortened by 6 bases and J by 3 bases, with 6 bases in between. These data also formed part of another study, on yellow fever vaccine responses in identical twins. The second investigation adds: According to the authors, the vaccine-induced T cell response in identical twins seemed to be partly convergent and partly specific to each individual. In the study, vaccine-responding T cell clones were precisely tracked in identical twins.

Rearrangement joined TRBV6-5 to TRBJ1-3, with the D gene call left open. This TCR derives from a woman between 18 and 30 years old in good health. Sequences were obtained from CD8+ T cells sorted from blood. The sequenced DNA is TGTGCCAGCAGGGCAGGTGGAAACACCATATATTTT. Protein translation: CASRAGGNTIYF.